This paragraph covers one T cell receptor (beta chain) sequence. Its antigen is currently unknown. This entry comes from a study of cytomegalovirus exposure and HLA in healthy donors. Study-wide context: About 79% of roughly 430 genotyped donors fell in the Caucasian-associated ancestry cluster.

The study's findings and limits: Later, an analysis showed that TCR beta chains associated with HLA were more clonally expanded than others that were equally common. A later analysis by the authors found several of the most significant clusters apparently linked to common viral pathogens.

Germline trimming cut 5 bases from V and 3 bases from J; bases unmatched to any gene: 8. The CDR3 covers 15 residues. Germline V CDR1 and CDR2: SGHRS, YFSETQ. This PCR relied on a set of 60 Vbeta primers and 13 Jbeta primers. Sequenced by immunoSEQ multiplex PCR; TCRdb stores in-frame clones only, minus some. The data contain some 130,000 clones, about 78% of them seen just once; the ten biggest clones take up approximately 3.9%. V is TRBV5-1 and J is TRBJ2-7, with 10 positions matching TRBD1. Sequencing used PBMCs. The sequence derives from a man over 45 in good health and CMV-seropositive. CDR3 sequence reads: CASRPDRGKIYEQYF. The CDR3 DNA sequence: TGCGCCAGCAGGCCGGACAGGGGGAAGATCTACGAGCAGTACTTC.